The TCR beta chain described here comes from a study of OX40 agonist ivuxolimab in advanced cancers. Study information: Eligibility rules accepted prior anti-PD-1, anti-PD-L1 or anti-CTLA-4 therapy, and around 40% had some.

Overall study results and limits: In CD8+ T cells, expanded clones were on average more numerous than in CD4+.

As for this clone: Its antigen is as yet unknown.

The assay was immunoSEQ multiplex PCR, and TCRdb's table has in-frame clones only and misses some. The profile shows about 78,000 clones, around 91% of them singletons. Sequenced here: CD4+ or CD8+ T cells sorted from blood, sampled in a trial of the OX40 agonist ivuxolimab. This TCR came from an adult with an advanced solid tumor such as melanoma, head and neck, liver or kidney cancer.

In DNA form, the CDR3 reads TGCGCCAGCAGCCCGGGCACTCAGGGAGCGGGAGCTTTCTTT. This encodes CASSPGTQGAGAFF. This chain connects TRBV5-1 to TRBJ1-1; tentative D call: TRBD1 (5 bases). From germline, CDR1 is SGHRS and CDR2 YFSETQ. The CDR3 totals 14 residues. The V end lost 4 bases, the J end lost 10 bases, and 20 bases lay between the germline ends.